Following are 32 T cell receptor beta chains from one sample sequenced in a study of OX40 agonist ivuxolimab in advanced cancers. The assay was immunoSEQ multiplex PCR, and TCRdb's table has in-frame clones only and misses some. The sample records approximately 82,000 clones, just under 95% being singletons. Source: CD4+ or CD8+ T cells sorted from blood, taken in a trial of the OX40 agonist ivuxolimab. Receptors were obtained from an adult with an advanced solid tumor such as melanoma, head and neck, liver or kidney cancer.

The gene calls are TRBV6-5 and TRBJ2-7, with 9 nucleotides matching TRBD1. The CDR3 has 13 amino acids. Germline CDR1 is MNHEY and CDR2 is SVGAGI. V shed 5 bases and J 12 bases; nucleotides not matched to a gene: 11. The CDR3 here is CASSEGTGSARYF. The CDR3 DNA follows: TGTGCCAGCAGTGAAGGGACAGGGAGTGCAAGGTACTTC.

V and J are TRBV14 and TRBJ2-3, with 13 bases fitting TRBD2. The junction had 5 bases not matched to a gene; V was cut back by 1 base and J by 7 bases. This CDR3 is built from 16 residues. Germline values: CDR1 SGHDN, CDR2 FVKESK. CDR3 coding DNA: TGTGCCAGCAGCCAAGGCTGGACTAGCGGGGGCAATACGCAGTATTTT. It codes for CASSQGWTSGGNTQYF.

The rearrangement uses TRBV5-1 and TRBJ2-2; the D gene is possibly TRBD1 (6 bases). Trimming pared 4 bases from V and 0 bases from J, leaving 13 bases between. This CDR3 is built from 16 residues. Germline V lookup: CDR1 SGHRS, CDR2 YFSETQ. In DNA form, the CDR3 reads TGCGCCAGCAGCGGAGCCGGGACACCGAACACCGGGGAGCTGTTTTTT. It yields the protein CASSGAGTPNTGELFF.

About this clone itself: The same CDR3 can be traced to other DNA sequences in this sample. The chain has TRBV9 and TRBJ2-1; 7 bases fit TRBD2. From germline, CDR1 is SGDLS and CDR2 YYNGEE. J lost 7 bases, V lost 2 bases, and 6 bases had no gene match. The CDR3 spans 14 residues. The CDR3 DNA is TGTGCCAGCAGCGTTCAAGGCGGGAGTAATGAGCAGTTCTTC. Translated: CASSVQGGSNEQFF. The full variable domain, with the rest looked up from reference TRBV9 and TRBJ2-1, is DSGVTQTPKHLITATGQRVTLRCSPRSGDLSVYWYQQSLDQGLQFLIQYYNGEERAKGNILERFSAQQFPDLHSELNLSSLELGDSALYFCASSVQGGSNEQFFGPGTRLTVL.

The rearrangement links TRBV7-8 to TRBJ2-6, with D unresolved. The V gene's germline CDR1 is SGHVS and CDR2 FQNEAQ. This CDR3 is 15 amino acids long. The V end was cut by 3 bases, the J end by 1 base, with 7 bases between. Written as DNA, the CDR3 is TGTGCCAGCAGCTTTTCCTTTTCTGGGGCCAACGTCCTGACTTTC. It translates to CASSFSFSGANVLTF.

The chain carries TRBV6-5 and TRBJ2-7; 7 bases align to TRBD1. This CDR3 has 14 residues. CDR1 MNHEY and CDR2 SVGAGI come from the germline V gene. Unmatched junction bases numbered 8, after V lost 4 bases and J lost 5 bases. The CDR3, as DNA: TGTGCCAGCAGTTTAAACAGGGGAGACGACGAGCAGTACTTC. It yields the protein CASSLNRGDDEQYF.

The rearrangement joins TRBV21-1 to TRBJ1-1. TRBV21-1 is given as a pseudogene. This CDR3 has 13 residues. The CDR3 DNA follows: TGTGCCAGCAGCAATGAAGGGAATACTGAAGCTTTCTTT. Amino acids: CASSNEGNTEAFF.

The gene calls are TRBV9 and TRBJ1-2; D ambiguous. Germline-derived CDR1 and CDR2 are SGDLS and YYNGEE. V was pared by 3 bases and J by 1 base, with 16 bases between. This CDR3 has 16 residues. The CDR3 loop reads CASSAPVSENNYGYTF. The DNA for the CDR3 is TGTGCCAGCAGCGCTCCTGTCTCGGAGAATAACTATGGCTACACCTTC.

The chain employs TRBV5-6 and TRBJ2-7; 8 bases map to TRBD2. The trim removed 3 bases at V and 3 bases at J, leaving 8 bases unmatched. This CDR3 is built from 15 residues. The germline gives CDR1 SGHDT, CDR2 YYEEEE. CDR3 protein: CASSSLGTRGYEQYF. CDR3 nucleotides: TGTGCCAGCAGCTCCCTCGGGACTAGAGGCTACGAGCAGTACTTC.

V usage is TRBV28 and J usage is TRBJ1-5; D ambiguous. CDR3 length: 11 residues. Looked up from germline, CDR1 is MDHEN and CDR2 is SYDVKM. V lost 8 bases and J lost 5, with 7 bases in between. CDR3 loop: CASAQYQPQHF. DNA of the CDR3: TGTGCCAGCGCTCAATATCAGCCCCAGCATTTT.

Concerning this clone itself: One end of the junction fails to match germline, which may point to a read error. The chain carries TRBV7-7 and TRBJ2-5, with 8 bases aligning to TRBD2. The CDR3 has 15 residues. Germline-derived CDR1 and CDR2 are SSHAT and FNYEAQ (reference sequence). CDR3 amino acids: CASSLAGTGGETQYF. CDR3 coding DNA: TGTGCTAGCAGCTTAGCGGGGACCGGCGGAGAGACCCAGTACTTC.

The rearrangement joins TRBV6-7 to TRBJ2-7; no definite D call. TRBV6-7 is an ORF for which the function is uncertain. V lost 7 bases and J 3 bases, leaving 10 bases between the germline ends. This CDR3 has 12 amino acids. This chain's CDR3 is CASISGRYEQYF. CDR3 in DNA: TGTGCCAGCATATCAGGACGCTACGAGCAGTACTTC.

The chain joins TRBV18 to TRBJ2-7; tentative D call: TRBD1 (6 bases). This CDR3 region has 16 residues. Germline CDR1 KGHSH, CDR2 LQKENI. The V end was cut by 4 bases, the J end by 0 bases, with 16 bases between. This CDR3 is CASSLLGAGASYEQYF. CDR3 nucleotide sequence: TGTGCCAGCTCACTCCTTGGGGCAGGGGCCTCCTACGAGCAGTACTTC. Full variable domain (missing parts from reference TRBV18 and TRBJ2-7): NAGVMQNPRHLVRRRGQEARLRCSPMKGHSHVYWYRQLPEEGLKFMVYLQKENIIDESGMPKERFSAEFPKEGPSILRIQQVVRGDSAAYFCASSLLGAGASYEQYFGPGTRLTVT.

Note on this clone: At one boundary the junction diverges from the germline segment, which might be a read error. The chain carries TRBV10-3 and TRBJ1-4, with D perhaps TRBD1 (6 bases). Germline loops: CDR1 ENHRY, CDR2 SYGVKD. The CDR3 is 17 residues long. CDR3 nucleotide sequence: TGTGCCCTCAGGGATCTCGGACAGTCCTCGGCTAATGAAAAACTGTTTTTT. Its translation is CALRDLGQSSANEKLFF.

This clone was observed once. This chain joins TRBV12-2 and TRBJ2-1; the D call TRBD2 from the table was never checked on the DNA. TRBV12-2 is described as a pseudogene. This CDR3 is built from 17 residues. The CDR3 protein is CASRSYDLAGGYNEQFF. The CDR3 region has the DNA TGTGCAAGTCGTTCGTACGACCTAGCGGGGGGCTACAATGAGCAGTTCTTC.

The J gene is TRBJ1-1, the V gene TRBV2, with 10 bases matching TRBD1. V lost 2 bases, J lost 6 bases, and 9 bases stayed unmatched. From germline, CDR1 is SNHLY and CDR2 FYNNEI. The CDR3 runs to 16 residues. CDR3 bases: TGTGCCAGCAGTGAAACCCGAGACAGGGGGCAGGCTGAAGCTTTCTTT. Its translation is CASSETRDRGQAEAFF.

The chain is built from TRBV6-5 and TRBJ1-2; D might be TRBD1 (6 bases). CDR1 and CDR2 (germline): MNHEY, SVGAGI. This CDR3 has 14 amino acids. The V end lost 6 bases, the J end lost 3 bases, and 14 bases lay between the germline ends. As DNA, the CDR3 is TGTGCCAGCAGAAAACAGGGCCCCCACTATGGCTACACCTTC. Translating it yields CASRKQGPHYGYTF.

J is TRBJ1-1 and V is TRBV30; D uncertain. Per germline, CDR1 GTSNPN and CDR2 SVGIG (reference sequence). CDR3 length: 11 amino acids. V lost 0 bases to trimming and J lost 7 bases, with 6 bases between them. The CDR3: CAWSVRYEAFF. The CDR3 nucleotides read TGTGCCTGGAGTGTGCGGTATGAAGCTTTCTTT.

The CDR3 DNA sequence: TGCGCCAGCAGGGACAGGGGAGACACAGATACGCAGTATTTT. Its translation: CASRDRGDTDTQYF. This rearrangement joins TRBV10-2 to TRBJ2-3, with TRBD1 matching over 9 bases. Unmatched junction bases numbered 3, after V lost 6 bases and J lost 2 bases. Germline V lookup: CDR1 WSHSY, CDR2 SAAADI. The CDR3 totals 14 residues.

V and J are TRBV5-1 and TRBJ2-7; D gene uncertain. The germline V gene encodes CDR1 SGHRS and CDR2 YFSETQ. V was pared by 2 bases and J by 1 base, with 13 bases between. The CDR3 totals 15 residues. The CDR3, as DNA: TGCGCCAGCAGCTTCGATTCTTCCGGGTCCTACGAGCAGTACTTC. This gives the protein CASSFDSSGSYEQYF.

The chain is built from TRBV6-5 and TRBJ2-5, with TRBD1 as a possible D gene (5 bases). CDR3 length: 15 residues. Germline CDR1 is MNHEY and CDR2 is SVGAGI. The germline V and J ends were trimmed by 5 bases and 4 bases, with 17 bases remaining between them. In nucleotides, the CDR3 is TGTGCCAGCAGTCATAGACAGAGGACGTCAGAGACCCAGTACTTC. Its translation: CASSHRQRTSETQYF.

This chain joins TRBV18 and TRBJ2-5; the D is unclear. V was clipped by 3 bases and J by 5 bases, with 25 bases between them. From germline, CDR1 is KGHSH and CDR2 LQKENI. The CDR3 covers 18 residues. The CDR3 sequence: CASSPLVFSPTQRETQYF. The CDR3 DNA reads TGTGCCAGCTCACCCCTCGTTTTCAGTCCTACGCAGAGGGAGACCCAGTACTTC.

The CDR3 is CASSRGRANQPQHF. The DNA for the CDR3 is TGTGCCAGCAGTCGAGGCAGGGCCAATCAGCCCCAGCATTTT. This chain links TRBV6-1 with TRBJ1-5; D is possibly TRBD1 (5 bases). This CDR3 has 14 residues. Deletions cut 5 bases from V and 3 bases from J, with 11 bases between. Germline-derived CDR1 and CDR2 are MNHNS and SASEGT.

The CDR3 reads CASSETSGNQETQYF. The CDR3 region has the DNA TGTGCCAGCAGTGAGACTAGCGGGAATCAAGAGACCCAGTACTTC. The chain recombines TRBV2 with TRBJ2-5; 11 bases line up with TRBD2. Looked up from germline, CDR1 is SNHLY and CDR2 is FYNNEI. After removal of 3 bases from V and 2 bases from J, the junction contained 2 bases not matched to a gene. CDR3 length: 15 amino acids.

This clone was counted a single time. V and J are TRBV19 and TRBJ2-3; 7 bases are a match to TRBD2. V dropped 1 base and J dropped 0; count of bases not matched to a gene: 4. The CDR3 sequence is 16 residues long. CDR1 LNHDA and CDR2 SQIVND come from the germline V gene (reference sequence). This CDR3 is CASSIGLAGSTDTQYF. The DNA for the CDR3 is TGTGCCAGTAGTATAGGACTAGCTGGAAGCACAGATACGCAGTATTTT.

A few counts support this clone. The chain links TRBV7-9 to TRBJ2-1; TRBD2 aligns across 11 bases. Germline trimming cut 3 bases from V and 6 bases from J; bases unmatched to any gene: 4. Germline loops: CDR1 SEHNR, CDR2 FQNEAQ (reference sequence). The CDR3 has 15 residues. The CDR3 loop is CASSFALAGVNEQFF. The CDR3 bases are TGTGCCAGCAGCTTTGCACTAGCGGGAGTCAATGAGCAGTTCTTC.

This chain uses TRBV7-2 with TRBJ2-3; D may be TRBD2 (5 bases). V was clipped by 2 bases and J by 0 bases, with 6 bases between them. This CDR3 region has 14 residues. Germline CDR1 is SGHTA and CDR2 is FQGNSA. CDR3 nucleotide sequence: TGTGCCAGCAGCTTACGAGGGAGCACAGATACGCAGTATTTT. This sequence encodes CASSLRGSTDTQYF.

This clone was recorded only once. The chain recombines TRBV19 with TRBJ1-5; unclear D gene. Trimming took off 3 bases at V and 7 bases at J, with 16 bases between the two ends. This CDR3 is built from 15 residues. Germline CDR1 and CDR2: LNHDA and SQIVND (reference sequence). CDR3 coding DNA: TGTGCCAGTAGTATGCGTCGCCAGGATGTACAGCCCCAGCATTTT. It encodes CASSMRRQDVQPQHF.

The gene calls are TRBV7-2 and TRBJ2-7, with TRBD2 matching over 12 bases. The CDR3 is 18 residues long. The germline CDR1 and CDR2 sequences are SGHTA and FQGNSA. Trimming removed 8 bases from V and 3 bases from J; junction bases left unmatched: 17. The CDR3 DNA sequence: TGTGCCAGCCCAGGGAGAGGACTAGCGGGAAGGACCCGCTACGAGCAGTACTTC. It translates to CASPGRGLAGRTRYEQYF.

The rearrangement links TRBV5-8 to TRBJ2-7; maybe TRBD1 (6 bases). The CDR3 contains 13 residues. The ends were cut back, 4 bases at V and 0 bases at J, with 8 bases in the middle. Germline CDR1 reads SGHTS; CDR2 reads YDEGEE. The DNA of the CDR3 is TGTGCCAGCAGCCGGACAGCCTCCTACGAGCAGTACTTC. Translating it yields CASSRTASYEQYF.

The CDR3: CASSLETDYGYTF. The CDR3, as DNA: TGTGCCAGCAGCTTAGAGACGGACTATGGCTACACCTTC. The chain recombines TRBV11-2 with TRBJ1-2; no clear D. Germline loops: CDR1 SGHAT, CDR2 FQNNGV. Deletions cut 0 bases from V and 3 bases from J, with 5 bases between. This CDR3 contains 13 residues.

The V call is TRBV14, the J call TRBJ2-3; D is perhaps TRBD2 (5 bases). The CDR3 runs 13 residues. Germline CDR1 SGHDN, CDR2 FVKESK. Between the trimmed V and J ends, which lost 1 base and 8 bases, there was a span of 10 bases. The CDR3: CASSQGASGTQYF. Here the CDR3 DNA reads TGTGCCAGCAGCCAAGGAGCGAGCGGTACGCAGTATTTT.